The source of this TCR beta chain is a study of T-cell reconstitution after alpha-beta-depleted transplantation in children. Unique molecular identifiers featured in how the TCRbeta library was prepared. TCRdb fed the PCR reads into MiXCR, producing one record per CDR3 protein. The table lists some 550,000 distinct CDR3 sequences, approximately 20% of them singletons. CDR1 and CDR2 from the germline V gene are SGHTA and FQGTGA. The CDR3 spans 15 residues. The germline V and J ends were trimmed by 1 base and 4 bases, with 13 bases remaining between them. This clonotype was seen just once. The origin of this receptor is a human donor who donated a stem cell graft to a child with acute lymphoblastic leukemia. The specimen was PBMCs from the stem cell graft donor, collected from the stem cell graft. The chain uses TRBV7-3 and TRBJ1-2; TRBD1 is a possible D gene (5 bases). The CDR3 reads CASSLRRDGSYGYTF. CDR3 nucleotide sequence: TGTGCCAGCAGCTTAAGACGGGACGGCTCCTATGGCTACACCTTC.